This T cell receptor beta chain was documented in a study of blood T cell repertoires in COVID-19. Study in general: Collection of acute and convalescent COVID-19 samples took place in the United States, Italy and Spain. PBMCs, B-cell-depleted T cells, or T cells were the source of the cDNA or gDNA that made up the material.

Germline assignment: CDR1 MNHEY and CDR2 SVGAGI. The CDR3 extends over 15 amino acids. V lost 5 bases to trimming and J lost 4 bases, with 17 bases between them. Per the original data handling: Cell counts per sample came from amplifying reference gene primers. Clones were sequenced by immunoSEQ multiplex PCR, and TCRdb holds only the in-frame ones, with some missing. That table furnishes V, J and clone size, whereas the DNA furnished D and trimming. The repertoire holds about 100,000 clones, with approximately 89% as singletons. The receptor was isolated from a man aged 50 or older with active COVID-19. Input material: peripheral blood. This sequence joins TRBV6-5 and TRBJ1-1, with D perhaps TRBD1 (6 bases). The CDR3 DNA reads TGTGCCAGCAGTCCCGCAGGTAGGGGGAGCACTGAAGCTTTCTTT. Translated, it gives CASSPAGRGSTEAFF.